The 30 T cell receptor beta chains in this list originate from one sample, sequenced in a study of radiotherapy plus CTLA-4 blockade in lung cancer. Using immunoSEQ multiplex PCR, the repertoire was profiled, and TCRdb retains in-frame clones only, with some absent. The sample consists of 56,000 or so clones, less than 80% of them appearing once. The starting material was peripheral blood, obtained from a patient treated with radiotherapy plus ipilimumab. These receptor sequences come from a human donor with non-small cell lung cancer who had a complete response to radiotherapy plus ipilimumab.

This sequence joins TRBV18 and TRBJ1-2, with a possible D match to TRBD1 (6 bases). The CDR3 has 17 residues. Trimming removed 7 bases from V and 0 bases from J, with 21 bases in between. CDR1 is KGHSH, CDR2 LQKENI, per germline. CDR3 sequence reads: CASFKTGGLDSNYGYTF. CDR3 DNA: TGTGCCAGCTTCAAGACGGGGGGGCTGGATTCTAACTATGGCTACACCTTC.

The rearrangement joins TRBV7-2 to TRBJ1-5; perhaps TRBD1 as D (6 bases). Deletions cut 4 bases from V and 7 bases from J, with 11 bases between. Per germline, CDR1 SGHTA and CDR2 FQGNSA. CDR3 length: 13 amino acids. CDR3 sequence reads: CASSSYRDQPQHF. The CDR3 DNA follows: TGTGCCAGCAGCTCTTACAGGGACCAGCCCCAGCATTTT.

The chain links TRBV11-2 to TRBJ1-5, with 7 bases identical to TRBD1. J was trimmed by 5 bases and V by 3 bases; bases with no gene match: 4. The germline gives CDR1 SGHAT, CDR2 FQNNGV. The CDR3 spans 14 residues. The DNA for the CDR3 is TGTGCCAGCAGCTTCACAGGGGTGGATCAGCCCCAGCATTTT. It is translated as CASSFTGVDQPQHF.

The chain joins TRBV14 to TRBJ2-3; 7 nucleotides match TRBD1. V lost 0 bases and J lost 5; bases outside the gene matches: 14. Germline V gene sequence: CDR1 SGHDN, CDR2 FVKESK. The length of the CDR3 is 18 residues. The CDR3 nucleotides read TGTGCCAGCAGCCAAGATTGGGGCCGGGACAGCTTACGAGATACGCAGTATTTT. Its translation: CASSQDWGRDSLRDTQYF.

V and J are TRBV27 and TRBJ2-1; 8 positions agree with TRBD1. Trimming removed 11 bases from V and 6 bases from J; junction bases left unmatched: 9. This CDR3 contains 13 residues. Germline CDR1 is MNHEY and CDR2 is SMNVEV (reference sequence). CDR3 sequence reads: CALRRQGSNEQFF. The CDR3 bases are TGTGCCCTCCGGAGACAGGGGAGCAATGAGCAGTTCTTC.

The J gene is TRBJ2-5, the V gene TRBV6-5; 11 bases are a match to TRBD1. V trimming: 4 bases; J trimming: 5 bases; junction bases outside the gene matches: 6. Germline V gene data show CDR1 as MNHEY and CDR2 as SVGAGI. The CDR3 has 15 amino acids. The CDR3: CASSSRDRGDETQYF. DNA of the CDR3: TGTGCCAGCAGTTCCCGGGACAGGGGGGATGAGACCCAGTACTTC.

This chain connects TRBV29-1 to TRBJ1-1, with a tentative D call TRBD1 (5 bases). V lost 7 bases to trimming and J lost 3 bases, with 9 bases between them. The CDR3 spans 11 residues. Germline V lookup: CDR1 SQVTM, CDR2 ANQGSEA. CDR3 in amino acids: CSAGGDTEAFF. Written as DNA, the CDR3 is TGCAGCGCTGGGGGGGACACTGAAGCTTTCTTT.

The rearrangement uses TRBV5-4 and TRBJ1-3; the D gene is possibly TRBD1 (6 bases). CDR1 is SGHNT and CDR2 is YYREEE in the germline V gene (reference sequence). The CDR3 loop spans 14 amino acids. V lost 3 bases and J lost 3, with 10 bases in between. CDR3 amino acids: CASSSDRLGNTIYF. In DNA form, the CDR3 reads TGTGCCAGCAGCTCCGACAGGCTTGGAAACACCATATATTTT.

The CDR3 sequence: CASRTIGGRPDTQYF. In DNA, the CDR3 is TGTGCCAGCAGGACTATCGGGGGGCGGCCAGATACGCAGTATTTT. V gene TRBV6-6 combines with J gene TRBJ2-3; D possibly corresponds to TRBD2 (7 bases). CDR1 and CDR2 from the germline V gene are MNHNY and SVGAGI (reference sequence). The CDR3 loop spans 15 amino acids. Between the trimmed V and J ends, which lost 6 bases and 4 bases, there was a span of 17 bases.

CDR3 nucleotide sequence: TGTGCCAGCAGCTTAAAACAGGGAAACTCCCCCCTCCACTTT. This gives the protein CASSLKQGNSPLHF. The chain uses TRBV7-2 and TRBJ1-6, with a possible D match to TRBD1 (6 bases). Looked up from germline, CDR1 is SGHTA and CDR2 is FQGNSA. The germline V and J ends were trimmed by 2 bases and 13 bases, with 15 bases remaining between them. The CDR3 spans 14 residues.

This chain joins TRBV27 and TRBJ1-2; D gene unclear. CDR1 is MNHEY, CDR2 SMNVEV, per germline (reference sequence). Between the trimmed V and J ends, which lost 7 bases and 6 bases, there was a span of 24 bases. The CDR3 runs 16 residues. The CDR3 protein is CASTPADRVRIDGYTF. CDR3 nucleotides: TGTGCCAGCACGCCAGCGGATAGGGTTCGGATTGATGGCTACACCTTC.

The V gene is TRBV4-3, the J gene TRBJ1-1, with no clear D. Germline assignment: CDR1 LGHNA and CDR2 YSLEER. Trimming took off 4 bases at V and 1 base at J, with 22 bases between the two ends. This CDR3 is 18 amino acids long. The CDR3 reads CASSLLLLNKGRNTEAFF. The CDR3 coding sequence is TGCGCCAGCAGCCTTCTCCTGTTGAACAAAGGGAGGAACACTGAAGCTTTCTTT.

This clone was seen more than once but under ten times. The V call is TRBV7-9, the J call TRBJ1-2; the match to TRBD1 covers 8 bases. The V gene end was trimmed by 4 bases and the J gene end by 7 bases; junction bases not matched to a gene: 11. CDR3 size: 15 residues. CDR1 is SEHNR, CDR2 FQNEAQ, per germline (reference sequence). In DNA form, the CDR3 reads TGTGCCAGCAGCTATTCCGACCGGACAGGGCTTGGCTACACCTTC. Translating it yields CASSYSDRTGLGYTF.

This clone appeared once. This chain connects TRBV29-1 to TRBJ1-1; 7 bases fit TRBD1. Looked up from germline, CDR1 is SQVTM and CDR2 is ANQGSEA. V was pared by 4 bases and J by 0 bases, with 5 bases of the junction left unmatched. This CDR3 is built from 14 residues. For the CDR3, the DNA is TGCAGCGTTGGGGGGACAGTCCTGAACACTGAAGCTTTCTTT. This encodes CSVGGTVLNTEAFF.

About this clone itself: The junction does not match germline at one end; this may be a read error. The V gene is TRBV10-3, the J gene TRBJ1-2; 7 bases are shared with TRBD1. The V gene's germline CDR1 is ENHRY and CDR2 SYGVKD. The CDR3 spans 11 residues. The CDR3 nucleotides read TGCACCACAGGGGACGCCTATGGCTACACCTTC. Amino acids: CTTGDAYGYTF.

The CDR3 region is CASSLGQVIYNEQFF. The DNA of the CDR3 is TGTGCCAGCAGCTTAGGACAGGTGATCTACAATGAGCAGTTCTTC. This chain uses TRBV7-2 with TRBJ2-1; tentative D call: TRBD1 (6 bases). V gave up 1 base and J gave up 3 bases, with 10 bases separating them. Germline CDR1 and CDR2: SGHTA and FQGNSA. This CDR3 comprises 15 residues.

This clone was seen only a few times. The rearrangement uses TRBV19 and TRBJ2-5, with TRBD1 matching over 8 bases. J was trimmed by 3 bases and V by 4 bases; bases with no gene match: 4. Germline V gene lookup returns CDR1 LNHDA and CDR2 SQIVND (reference sequence). The CDR3 is 14 residues long. The CDR3 is CASSSVDREETQYF. The CDR3, as DNA: TGTGCCAGTAGTAGCGTGGACAGGGAAGAGACCCAGTACTTC.

The J gene is TRBJ1-2, the V gene TRBV5-1; perhaps TRBD1 as D (5 bases). Per germline, CDR1 SGHRS and CDR2 YFSETQ. Trimming removed 1 base at V and 1 base at J, with 8 bases between. The CDR3 is 14 amino acids. CDR3 loop: CASSLSTDNYGYTF. The CDR3 DNA reads as TGCGCCAGCAGCTTGTCGACAGATAACTATGGCTACACCTTC. Full variable domain (missing parts from reference TRBV5-1 and TRBJ1-2): KAGVTQTPRYLIKTRGQQVTLSCSPISGHRSVSWYQQTPGQGLQFLFEYFSETQRNKGNFPGRFSGRQFSNSRSEMNVSTLELGDSALYLCASSLSTDNYGYTFGSGTRLTVV.

The chain employs TRBV6-5 and TRBJ2-3; TRBD2 agrees at 7 bases. After removal of 7 bases from V and 2 bases from J, the junction contained 6 bases not matched to a gene. The CDR3 covers 14 residues. Germline values: CDR1 MNHEY, CDR2 SVGAGI. The CDR3 here is CASNHGGFTDTQYF. DNA of the CDR3: TGTGCCAGCAACCACGGGGGGTTCACAGATACGCAGTATTTT.

The chain combines TRBV7-2 with TRBJ1-6; D may be TRBD1 (6 bases). Germline-derived CDR1 and CDR2 are SGHTA and FQGNSA. The CDR3 is 15 residues long. V shed 7 bases and J shed 7 bases, with 17 bases lying between them. The CDR3 DNA reads TGTGCCAGCACCCTCCGGGAGGGGGGCAATTCACCCCTCCACTTT. This codes for CASTLREGGNSPLHF.

This sequence joins TRBV13 and TRBJ2-1, with 8 positions matching TRBD2. V was clipped by 4 bases and J by 6 bases; unmatched bases: 11. Looked up from germline, CDR1 is PRHDT and CDR2 is FYEKMQ (reference sequence). The CDR3 totals 16 residues. CDR3 nucleotide sequence: TGTGCCAGCAGCTACAAGCCTCGGACTAGCATCAATGAGCAGTTCTTC. Translated: CASSYKPRTSINEQFF.

The chain is built from TRBV18 and TRBJ2-1; the D gene is possibly TRBD1 (5 bases). The CDR3 length is 12 residues. V shed 3 bases and J shed 6 bases, with 6 bases lying between them. The germline V gene encodes CDR1 KGHSH and CDR2 LQKENI. CDR3 sequence reads: CASSPGLNEQFF. For the CDR3, the DNA is TGTGCCAGCTCACCGGGGCTCAATGAGCAGTTCTTC.

The chain has TRBV2 and TRBJ2-1, with 13 bases lining up with TRBD2. The germline V gene has CDR1 SNHLY and CDR2 FYNNEI. This CDR3 is 16 amino acids long. The V segment lost 8 bases and the J segment 9 bases; nucleotides outside the gene matches: 13. CDR3 region: CASLLGGLAGVGEQFF. The CDR3 DNA sequence: TGTGCCAGCTTACTCGGAGGACTAGCGGGAGTTGGTGAGCAGTTCTTC.

The chain couples TRBV10-3 to TRBJ2-7, with 10 bases identical to TRBD2. The CDR3 is 16 amino acids. The germline V gene encodes CDR1 ENHRY and CDR2 SYGVKD. The V segment lost 0 bases and the J segment 5 bases; nucleotides outside the gene matches: 7. The CDR3 nucleotides read TGTGCCATCAGTGAGTCGGCTAGCGGGAGTGGTAACGAGCAGTACGTC. This translates into CAISESASGSGNEQYV.

This chain connects TRBV7-9 to TRBJ1-1, with D uncertain. V was trimmed by 1 base and J by 6 bases, leaving 6 bases between them. The CDR3 contains 12 residues. CDR1 is SEHNR and CDR2 is FQNEAQ in the germline V gene (reference sequence). CDR3 sequence (DNA): TGTGCCAGCAGCTTAGAACAGCCTGAAGCTTTCTTT. Protein: CASSLEQPEAFF.

The V call is TRBV6-5, the J call TRBJ1-4; possible D gene TRBD1, 6 bases. The CDR3 contains 15 residues. The germline V gene encodes CDR1 MNHEY and CDR2 SVGAGI. V lost 0 bases to trimming and J lost 8 bases, with 13 bases between them. CDR3 in DNA: TGTGCCAGCAGTTACTCGAAACAGGGTCGGGAAAAACTGTTTTTT. Protein: CASSYSKQGREKLFF.

The chain uses TRBV7-9 and TRBJ1-4, with D possibly matching TRBD1 (6 bases). Trimming took 5 bases from V and 6 from J, leaving 16 bases between them. The CDR3 totals 15 residues. Germline V gene sequence: CDR1 SEHNR, CDR2 FQNEAQ (reference sequence). The CDR3 is CASSATDRNHEKLFF. The CDR3 coding sequence is TGTGCCAGCAGCGCCACCGACAGGAACCATGAAAAACTGTTTTTT.

The chain has TRBV18 and TRBJ1-2; D remains unclear. The germline V gene encodes CDR1 KGHSH and CDR2 LQKENI. The CDR3 is made up of 14 amino acids. V shed 2 bases and J shed 1 base, with 8 bases lying between them. DNA of the CDR3: TGTGCCAGCTCACCAAACCAGATTAACTATGGCTACACCTTC. Protein: CASSPNQINYGYTF.

This clone turned up a few times. The gene calls are TRBV2 and TRBJ2-3; 8 bases map to TRBD1. Per germline, CDR1 SNHLY and CDR2 FYNNEI. The V and J ends lost 5 bases and 0 bases, in that order; junction bases with no gene match: 4. The CDR3 extends over 15 amino acids. This chain's CDR3 is CASSLDRGSTDTQYF. The CDR3 bases are TGTGCCAGCAGTTTAGACAGGGGTAGCACAGATACGCAGTATTTT. Variable domain in full (rest from reference TRBV2 and TRBJ2-3): EPEVTQTPSHQVTQMGQEVILRCVPISNHLYFYWYRQILGQKVEFLVSFYNNEISEKSEIFDDQFSVERPDGSNFTLKIRSTKLEDSAMYFCASSLDRGSTDTQYFGPGTRLTVL.

This sequence joins TRBV9 and TRBJ2-6; perhaps TRBD2 as D (6 bases). Germline loops: CDR1 SGDLS, CDR2 YYNGEE. This CDR3 has 16 amino acids. The V gene lost 3 bases and the J gene lost 4 bases, with 14 bases spanning the gap. The CDR3 is CASSGLRAGGANVLTF. Written as DNA, the CDR3 is TGTGCCAGCAGCGGACTTCGGGCGGGGGGGGCCAACGTCCTGACTTTC.